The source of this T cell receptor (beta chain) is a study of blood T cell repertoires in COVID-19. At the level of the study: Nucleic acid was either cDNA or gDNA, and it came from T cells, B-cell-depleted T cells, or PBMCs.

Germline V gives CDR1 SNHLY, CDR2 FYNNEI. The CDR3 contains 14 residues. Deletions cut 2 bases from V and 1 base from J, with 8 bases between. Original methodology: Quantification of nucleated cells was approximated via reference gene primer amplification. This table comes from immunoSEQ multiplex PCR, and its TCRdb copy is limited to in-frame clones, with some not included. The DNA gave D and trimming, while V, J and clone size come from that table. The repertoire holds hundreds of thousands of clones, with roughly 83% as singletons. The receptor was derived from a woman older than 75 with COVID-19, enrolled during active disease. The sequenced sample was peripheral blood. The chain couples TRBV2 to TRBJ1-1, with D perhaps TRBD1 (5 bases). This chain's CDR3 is CASSERGRNTEAFF. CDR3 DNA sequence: TGTGCCAGCAGTGAAAGGGGTAGGAACACTGAAGCTTTCTTT.